A single sample is the source of the 30 T cell receptor beta chains below, sequenced in a study of Graves' ophthalmopathy and Graves' hyperthyroidism. Scientists amplified the TCR beta CDR3 regions from RNA transcripts. RT-PCR with HTBI primers came first, then second-round multiplex PCR. Using its own MiXCR run on the multiplex PCR reads, TCRdb lists one record per CDR3 protein. This sample has 300,000 to 450,000 distinct CDR3 sequences; about a sixth occur once, and the top ten carry approximately 2.4%. The sample taken for sequencing was peripheral blood. These receptors all stem from an adult woman with stable Graves' hyperthyroidism.

In regard to this clonotype: One end of the junction does not line up with germline, which may come from a read error. The chain employs TRBV6-2 or TRBV6-3 and TRBJ2-7; no clear D. The V gene's germline CDR1 is MNHEY and CDR2 SVGEGT. The CDR3 runs 14 residues. In DNA, the CDR3 is TGTGCCAGCAGTTCGAATCTACAAGTCTACGATCAGTACTTC. Residues: CASSSNLQVYDQYF.

The chain combines TRBV29-1 with TRBJ2-5; no definite D call. V dropped 4 bases and J dropped 5 bases, with 23 bases sitting between them. From germline, CDR1 is SQVTM and CDR2 ANQGSEA. The CDR3 totals 16 residues. The CDR3 bases are TGCAGCGTTGCTTCGTTGACACCGGATTTTTTTGAGACCCAGTACTTC. Residues: CSVASLTPDFFETQYF.

The table lists this clonotype with many counts. The chain combines TRBV20-1 with TRBJ1-3, with a possible D match to TRBD1 (5 bases). The CDR3 totals 14 residues. CDR1 is DFQATT and CDR2 is SNEGSKA in the germline V gene (reference sequence). V dropped 5 bases and J dropped 4 bases, with 15 bases sitting between them. The CDR3 protein is CSALDRKSGNTIYF. CDR3 DNA sequence: TGCAGTGCTTTAGACAGAAAGAGCGGAAACACCATATATTTT.

This clonotype was counted ten times or more. The chain carries TRBV10-3 and TRBJ1-2; maybe TRBD1 (6 bases). In germline, CDR1 is ENHRY, CDR2 SYGVKD. V dropped 5 bases and J dropped 2 bases, with 21 bases sitting between them. The length of the CDR3 is 17 residues. CDR3 DNA: TGTGCCATCAGTCCGAGGGAGGGACACTGGGCGAACTATGGCTACACCTTC. It encodes CAISPREGHWANYGYTF.

This clonotype was picked up many times. The J gene is TRBJ2-5, the V gene TRBV6-4; D not certain. Germline assignment: CDR1 MRHNA and CDR2 SNTAGT. The CDR3 is 12 residues long. Trimming took off 6 bases at V and 5 bases at J, with 10 bases between the two ends. The CDR3 reads CASRTELETQYF. The CDR3 region has the DNA TGTGCCAGCAGAACAGAATTGGAGACCCAGTACTTC.

Many counts were recorded for this clonotype. The CDR3 is CASSSSHTLEREETQYF. CDR3 nucleotides: TGTGCCAGCAGTTCCTCTCATACACTAGAAAGGGAAGAGACCCAGTACTTC. J is TRBJ2-5 and V is TRBV12-3 or TRBV12-4; D is possibly TRBD2 (5 bases). The germline V and J ends were trimmed by 4 bases and 3 bases, with 21 bases remaining between them. This CDR3 is 17 amino acids long.

This clonotype came up many times. The V gene is TRBV4-1, the J gene TRBJ1-2, with TRBD1 matching over 8 bases. CDR3 length: 14 residues. V was pared by 3 bases and J by 6 bases, with 6 bases of the junction left unmatched. Germline CDR1 MGHRA, CDR2 YSYEKL. The CDR3 nucleotides read TGCGCCAGCAGCCATTCAGGGGGCGACGATGGCTACACCTTC. Protein sequence: CASSHSGGDDGYTF.

The rearrangement uses TRBV6-1 and TRBJ1-5, with TRBD1 matching over 7 bases. The CDR3 is 14 residues long. Germline V gene lookup returns CDR1 MNHNS and CDR2 SASEGT. The ends lost 4 bases at V and 7 bases at J; junction bases unmatched: 7. CDR3: CASSADRVQQPQHF. The CDR3 bases are TGTGCCAGCAGTGCCGACAGGGTGCAGCAGCCCCAGCATTTT.

This clonotype has a handful of counts. J is TRBJ2-2 and V is TRBV3-1; a possible D gene is TRBD2 (6 bases). This CDR3 is 13 amino acids long. The germline V gene encodes CDR1 LGHDT and CDR2 YNNKEL (reference sequence). Trimming shortened V by 9 bases and J by 2 bases, and 10 bases separated the two germline ends. This CDR3 reads CASGDFNTGELFF. CDR3 DNA: TGTGCCAGTGGGGACTTTAACACCGGGGAGCTGTTTTTT. Complete variable domain (other parts from reference TRBV3-1 and TRBJ2-2): DTAVSQTPKYLVTQMGNDKSIKCEQNLGHDTMYWYKQDSKKFLKIMFSYNNKELIINETVPNRFSPKSPDKAHLNLHINSLELGDSAVYFCASGDFNTGELFFGEGSRLTVL.

This clonotype was counted a single time. A much larger clonotype is one base distant, so this may be a read error. The genes are TRBV11-2 and TRBJ2-2, with a weak D call TRBD2 (5 bases). The germline CDR1 and CDR2 sequences are SGHAT and FQNNGV. The CDR3 sequence is 13 residues long. CDR3 loop: CASIHTNTGELCF. CDR3 nucleotide sequence: TGTGCCAGCATCCACACTAACACCGGGGAGCTGTGTTTT.

The rearrangement links TRBV10-3 to TRBJ1-1; no firm D call. V gave up 2 bases and J gave up 1 base, with 5 bases separating them. This CDR3 spans 13 amino acids. The germline V gene has CDR1 ENHRY and CDR2 SYGVKD. The CDR3 nucleotides read TGTGCCATCAGTGAGGGATGGAACACTGAAGCTTTCTTT. This translates into CAISEGWNTEAFF.

Only one count was recorded for this clonotype. The CDR3 DNA reads TGTGCCAGCAGCCTAGTCTTTGGCACTGAAGCTTTCTTT. Its protein is CASSLVFGTEAFF. This chain uses TRBV5-6 with TRBJ1-1; D remains unclear. Germline values: CDR1 SGHDT, CDR2 YYEEEE. Trimming pared 4 bases from V and 4 bases from J, leaving 11 bases between. This CDR3 has 13 amino acids.

Ten or more counts support this clonotype. The chain joins TRBV11-2 to TRBJ2-2; TRBD1 is a possible D gene (6 bases). This CDR3 contains 17 residues. Germline CDR1 is SGHAT and CDR2 is FQNNGV. Trimming took 5 bases from V and 2 from J, leaving 18 bases between them. CDR3 bases: TGTGCCAGCAGCGCGATCCCAGGACAGATTAACACCGGGGAGCTGTTTTTT. Its protein is CASSAIPGQINTGELFF.

The chain combines TRBV6-5 with TRBJ1-2; 8 bases line up with TRBD1. The CDR3 covers 17 residues. The germline gives CDR1 MNHEY, CDR2 SVGAGI. Trimming took 1 base from V and 0 from J; bases not matched to a gene: 7. The CDR3 nucleotides are TGTGCCAGCAGTTACTGGGCAGGGGGCAAAGCTAACTATGGCTACACCTTC. Translation gives CASSYWAGGKANYGYTF.

This clonotype was observed many times. This chain uses TRBV28 with TRBJ2-4; 10 nucleotides align to TRBD1. The CDR3 runs 16 residues. The V and J ends lost 5 bases and 0 bases, in that order; junction bases with no gene match: 4. Per germline, CDR1 MDHEN and CDR2 SYDVKM. In nucleotides, the CDR3 is TGTGCCAGCAGTCCTGACAGGGGGCGAGCCAAAAACATTCAGTACTTC. The encoded protein is CASSPDRGRAKNIQYF. The whole variable domain, filled in from reference TRBV28 and TRBJ2-4, reads DVKVTQSSRYLVKRTGEKVFLECVQDMDHENMFWYRQDPGLGLRLIYFSYDVKMKEKGDIPEGYSVSREKKERFSLILESASTNQTSMYLCASSPDRGRAKNIQYFGAGTRLSVL.

At least ten counts were recorded for this clonotype. The chain combines TRBV4-3 with TRBJ2-4; 7 nucleotides match TRBD1. This CDR3 comprises 15 residues. Germline V gene data show CDR1 as LGHNA and CDR2 as YSLEER. Trimming removed 0 bases from V and 8 bases from J; junction bases left unmatched: 7. CDR3 amino acids: CASSQDYRGRYIQYF. Here the CDR3 DNA reads TGCGCCAGCAGCCAAGATTACAGGGGTAGATACATTCAGTACTTC.

This clonotype appeared many times. This chain links TRBV12-3 or TRBV12-4 with TRBJ2-2; D is unclear. V lost 6 bases, J lost 5 bases, and 16 bases lay in between. The CDR3 runs 15 residues. The chain's CDR3 is CASSTNIAATGELFF. The CDR3 DNA follows: TGTGCCAGCAGCACGAATATAGCAGCAACCGGGGAGCTGTTTTTT.

In its sample, this clonotype was seen many times. The chain has TRBV7-2 and TRBJ2-7; 8 bases line up with TRBD2. Looked up from germline, CDR1 is SGHTA and CDR2 is FQGNSA. This CDR3 has 15 residues. J was trimmed by 3 bases and V by 2 bases; bases with no gene match: 6. CDR3: CASSLSGSGNYEQYF. The CDR3 region has the DNA TGTGCCAGCAGCTTAAGCGGGAGTGGTAACTACGAGCAGTACTTC.

This clonotype was picked up one time. This may arise from a read error, as a much more abundant clone is one base away. The rearrangement links TRBV6-1 to TRBJ2-7; D is unresolved. Germline lookup yields CDR1 MNHNS and CDR2 SASEGT. Deletions cut 7 bases from V and 3 bases from J, with 7 bases between. This CDR3 is 11 amino acids long. The DNA of the CDR3 is TGTGCCAGCACGGGTCACTACGAGCAGTACGTC. It codes for CASTGHYEQYV.

This clonotype was counted ten times or more. DNA for the CDR3: TGTGCCAGCAGCTTAGGACTAGCGACCGGGGAGCTGTTTTTT. Its translation: CASSLGLATGELFF. The J gene is TRBJ2-2, the V gene TRBV7-3, with 9 bases identical to TRBD2. The CDR3 is made up of 14 amino acids. The junction had 0 bases not matched to a gene; V was cut back by 2 bases and J by 5 bases. The germline V gene encodes CDR1 SGHTA and CDR2 FQGTGA.

The sample holds many counts of this clonotype. The chain is built from TRBV15 and TRBJ2-7; TRBD1 matches at 9 bases. V shed 3 bases and J 2 bases; nucleotides not matched to a gene: 2. The CDR3 is 14 amino acids. Germline-derived CDR1 and CDR2 are LNHNV and YYDKDF (reference sequence). The CDR3 here is CATSSGTGTYEQYF. For the CDR3, the DNA is TGTGCCACCAGCAGCGGGACAGGGACCTACGAGCAGTACTTC.

The table lists this clonotype with many counts. The V call is TRBV3-1, the J call TRBJ1-1, with 10 bases aligning to TRBD1. Per germline, CDR1 LGHDT and CDR2 YNNKEL (reference sequence). Trimming at V came to 5 bases and at J to 0 bases, leaving 6 bases not matched to a gene. The CDR3 covers 16 residues. CDR3 protein: CASSKGTGDMNTEAFF. The CDR3 nucleotides are TGTGCCAGCAGCAAGGGGACAGGGGACATGAACACTGAAGCTTTCTTT. Looking up the rest from reference TRBV3-1 and TRBJ1-1 gives the full variable domain: DTAVSQTPKYLVTQMGNDKSIKCEQNLGHDTMYWYKQDSKKFLKIMFSYNNKELIINETVPNRFSPKSPDKAHLNLHINSLELGDSAVYFCASSKGTGDMNTEAFFGQGTRLTVV.

This clonotype was seen at least ten times. The V call is TRBV20-1, the J call TRBJ1-1, with TRBD1 matching 8 bases. Germline V gene data show CDR1 as DFQATT and CDR2 as SNEGSKA (reference sequence). The CDR3 sequence is 16 residues long. V was clipped by 2 bases and J by 1 base; unmatched bases: 9. CDR3 sequence (DNA): TGCAGTGCTAGATCGATGGCAGGGGGCCCGAACACTGAAGCTTTCTTT. Protein sequence: CSARSMAGGPNTEAFF.

This clonotype was detected ten times or more. V usage is TRBV7-9 and J usage is TRBJ2-7, with 8 bases matching TRBD2. With V trimmed by 5 bases and J by 7 bases, 13 bases remained unmatched. The CDR3 totals 15 residues. Germline V gene lookup returns CDR1 SEHNR and CDR2 FQNEAQ (reference sequence). The DNA for the CDR3 is TGTGCCAGCAGCCCCCCAATAGGGCGGGAGGCTGAGCAGTACTTC. This encodes CASSPPIGREAEQYF. The full variable domain, in which reference TRBV7-9 and TRBJ2-7 provide the parts outside the CDR3, is DTGVSQNPRHKITKRGQNVTFRCDPISEHNRLYWYRQTLGQGPEFLTYFQNEAQLEKSRLLSDRFSAERPKGSFSTLEIQRTEQGDSAMYLCASSPPIGREAEQYFGPGTRLTVT.

This clonotype was observed many times. The chain combines TRBV6-1 with TRBJ2-7, with TRBD2 identical over 15 bases. J gave up 4 bases and V 6 bases, and 1 base lay outside the gene matches. CDR3 length: 14 amino acids. Per the germline V gene, CDR1 is MNHNS and CDR2 is SASEGT. The CDR3: CASSGLAGGYEQYF. The CDR3 bases are TGTGCCAGCAGCGGACTAGCGGGAGGGTACGAGCAGTACTTC.

Comment on this clonotype: Because the CDR3 is missing its conserved closing phenylalanine or tryptophan, this is likely a read error. The chain recombines TRBV5-1 with TRBJ2-2; D possibly corresponds to TRBD2 (5 bases). Deletions cut 0 bases from V and 6 bases from J, with 12 bases between. The V gene's germline CDR1 is SGHRS and CDR2 YFSETQ. This CDR3 contains 15 residues. The CDR3 nucleotides read TGCGCCAGCAGCTTGGTCACGAGGGCTCCCGGGGAGCTGTTTTAT. Translating gives CASSLVTRAPGELFY.

To note about this clonotype: A junction boundary mismatches the germline segment, possibly from a read error. The chain recombines TRBV6-1 with TRBJ1-5; weak D call: TRBD1 (5 bases). The CDR3 extends over 15 amino acids. Germline V gene data show CDR1 as MNHNS and CDR2 as SASEGT. The CDR3 spells CASSGGRFGGQPQHF. The DNA of the CDR3 is TGTGCCAGCAGTGGGGGACGGTTCGGCGGTCAGCCTCAGCATTTT.

This clonotype has a count of ten or more. The genes are TRBV19 and TRBJ1-5; D perhaps matches TRBD1 (6 bases). The V end was cut by 5 bases, the J end by 5 bases, with 22 bases between. This CDR3 contains 17 residues. Germline V gene data show CDR1 as LNHDA and CDR2 as SQIVND (reference sequence). CDR3 in amino acids: CASSHRTGIGDDQPQHF. The CDR3 coding sequence is TGTGCCAGTAGTCACAGAACAGGGATCGGGGACGATCAGCCCCAGCATTTT.

This clonotype was detected ten times or more. The chain recombines TRBV28 with TRBJ2-7; the D is unclear. V lost 6 bases to trimming and J lost 2 bases, with 14 bases between them. The CDR3 length is 14 residues. Germline assignment: CDR1 MDHEN and CDR2 SYDVKM. DNA of the CDR3: TGTGCCAGCAGCCCCGTTGGACGGCCCTACGAGCAGTACTTC. Its protein product is CASSPVGRPYEQYF.

At least ten counts were recorded for this clonotype. J is TRBJ2-7 and V is TRBV20-1; D not resolved. The CDR3 runs 12 residues. Germline assignment: CDR1 DFQATT and CDR2 SNEGSKA (reference sequence). Deletions cut 5 bases from V and 0 bases from J, with 8 bases between. CDR3 sequence: CSAHSLSYEQYF. The CDR3 region has the DNA TGCAGTGCTCACAGCCTCTCCTACGAGCAGTACTTC.